Given below is one T cell receptor beta chain in context. All of the isolated RNA was reverse transcribed, so expressed TCRB transcripts were sequenced. Here immunoSEQ multiplex PCR was the method, and the copy in TCRdb shows in-frame clones only, minus some. The data hold over 150,000 clones, with about 13% observed a single time. Germline CDR1 SNHLY, CDR2 FYNNEI. The ends were cut back, 5 bases at V and 0 bases at J, with 8 bases in the middle. The CDR3 covers 14 residues. This sample stems from a study of beta chain features in type 1 diabetes. The rearrangement uses TRBV2 and TRBJ2-1; tentatively, D is TRBD1 (5 bases). Material: central memory CD4+ T cells from blood. This clonotype was obtained from a woman between 18 and 29 years old in good health. CDR3 coding DNA: TGTGCCAGCAGTTACGACAGCTCCTACAATGAGCAGTTCTTC. This gives the protein CASSYDSSYNEQFF.